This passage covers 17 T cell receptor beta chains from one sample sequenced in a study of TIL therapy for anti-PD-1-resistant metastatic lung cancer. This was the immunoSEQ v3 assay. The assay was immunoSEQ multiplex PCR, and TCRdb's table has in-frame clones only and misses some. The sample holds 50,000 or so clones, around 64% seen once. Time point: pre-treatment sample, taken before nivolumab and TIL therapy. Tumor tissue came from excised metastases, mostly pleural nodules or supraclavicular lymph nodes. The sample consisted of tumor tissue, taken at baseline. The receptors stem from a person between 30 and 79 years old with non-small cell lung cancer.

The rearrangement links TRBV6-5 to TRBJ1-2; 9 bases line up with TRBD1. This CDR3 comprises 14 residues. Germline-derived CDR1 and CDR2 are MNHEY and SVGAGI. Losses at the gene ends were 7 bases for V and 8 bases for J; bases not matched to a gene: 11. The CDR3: CASTEGTGWAGYTF. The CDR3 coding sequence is TGTGCCAGCACCGAAGGGACAGGGTGGGCCGGCTACACCTTC.

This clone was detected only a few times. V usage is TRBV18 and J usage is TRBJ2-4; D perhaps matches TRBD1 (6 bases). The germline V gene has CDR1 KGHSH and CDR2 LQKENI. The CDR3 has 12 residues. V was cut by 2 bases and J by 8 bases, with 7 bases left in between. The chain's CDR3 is CASSPKGDIQYF. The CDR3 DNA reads TGTGCCAGCTCACCAAAGGGGGACATTCAGTACTTC.

CDR3 amino acids: CASSQQGPWTNEKLFF. The CDR3 nucleotides are TGTGCCAGCAGCCAGCAGGGGCCTTGGACTAATGAAAAACTGTTTTTT. This sequence joins TRBV27 and TRBJ1-4, with a weak D call TRBD1 (6 bases). Germline lookup yields CDR1 MNHEY and CDR2 SMNVEV (reference sequence). V lost 6 bases and J lost 2, with 16 bases in between. The CDR3 covers 16 residues.

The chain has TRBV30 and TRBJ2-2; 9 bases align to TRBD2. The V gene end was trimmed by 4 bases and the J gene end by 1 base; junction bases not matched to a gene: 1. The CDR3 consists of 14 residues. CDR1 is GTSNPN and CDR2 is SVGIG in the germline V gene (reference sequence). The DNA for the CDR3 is TGTGCCTGGACTAGCGGGATGAACACCGGGGAGCTGTTTTTT. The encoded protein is CAWTSGMNTGELFF.

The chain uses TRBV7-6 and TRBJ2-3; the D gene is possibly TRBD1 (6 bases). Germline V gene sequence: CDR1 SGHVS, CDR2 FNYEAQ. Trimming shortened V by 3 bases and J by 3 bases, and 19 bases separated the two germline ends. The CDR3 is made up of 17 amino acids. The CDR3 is CASSFRAPGARTDTQYF. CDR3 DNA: TGTGCCAGCAGCTTTCGAGCCCCAGGGGCCAGGACAGATACGCAGTATTTT.

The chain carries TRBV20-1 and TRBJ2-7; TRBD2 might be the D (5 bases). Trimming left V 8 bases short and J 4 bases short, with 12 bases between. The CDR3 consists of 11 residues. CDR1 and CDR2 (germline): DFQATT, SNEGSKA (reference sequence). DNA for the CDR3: TGCAGTATCGGACTTCCTTACGAGCAGTACTTC. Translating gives CSIGLPYEQYF.

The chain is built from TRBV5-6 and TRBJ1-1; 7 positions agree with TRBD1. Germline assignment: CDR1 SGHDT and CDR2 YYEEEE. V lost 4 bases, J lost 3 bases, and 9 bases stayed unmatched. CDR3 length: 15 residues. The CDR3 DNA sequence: TGTGCCAGCAGCCTGGGGGACAGAGACCACACTGAAGCTTTCTTT. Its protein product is CASSLGDRDHTEAFF.

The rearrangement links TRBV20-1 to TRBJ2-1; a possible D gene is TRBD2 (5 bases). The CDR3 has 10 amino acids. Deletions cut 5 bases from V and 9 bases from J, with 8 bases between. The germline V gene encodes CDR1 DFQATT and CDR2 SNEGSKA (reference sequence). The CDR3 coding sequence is TGCAGTGCTCTCCGGGGTGAGCAGTTCTTC. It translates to CSALRGEQFF.

Here the CDR3 DNA reads TGTGCCAGCAGCTTGACAGGGGGACGTAACTATGGCTACACCTTC. This gives the protein CASSLTGGRNYGYTF. This chain links TRBV7-2 with TRBJ1-2; TRBD1 matches 9 bases. Germline values: CDR1 SGHTA, CDR2 FQGNSA. After removal of 3 bases from V and 1 base from J, the junction contained 3 bases not matched to a gene. The CDR3 runs 15 residues. Full variable domain (outside the CDR3, taken from reference TRBV7-2 and TRBJ1-2): GAGVSQSPSNKVTEKGKDVELRCDPISGHTALYWYRQSLGQGLEFLIYFQGNSAPDKSGLPSDRFSAERTGGSVSTLTIQRTQQEDSAVYLCASSLTGGRNYGYTFGSGTRLTVV.

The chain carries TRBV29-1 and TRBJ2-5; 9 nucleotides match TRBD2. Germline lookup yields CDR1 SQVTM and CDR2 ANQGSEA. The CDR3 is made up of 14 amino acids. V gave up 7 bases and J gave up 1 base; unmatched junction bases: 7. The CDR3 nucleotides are TGCAGCGGCGGAGCGGGGGGATTCCAAGAGACCCAGTACTTC. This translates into CSGGAGGFQETQYF.

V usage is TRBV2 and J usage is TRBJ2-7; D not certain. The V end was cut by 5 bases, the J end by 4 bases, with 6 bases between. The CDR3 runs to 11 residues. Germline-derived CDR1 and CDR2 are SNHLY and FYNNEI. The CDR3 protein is CASSFDYEQYF. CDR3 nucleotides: TGTGCCAGCAGTTTCGATTACGAGCAGTACTTC.

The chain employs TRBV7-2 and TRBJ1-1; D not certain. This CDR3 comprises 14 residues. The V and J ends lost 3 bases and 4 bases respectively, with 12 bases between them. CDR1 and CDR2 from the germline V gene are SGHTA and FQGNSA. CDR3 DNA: TGTGCCAGCAGCTTTAGGACGGATGGCACTGAAGCTTTCTTT. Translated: CASSFRTDGTEAFF.

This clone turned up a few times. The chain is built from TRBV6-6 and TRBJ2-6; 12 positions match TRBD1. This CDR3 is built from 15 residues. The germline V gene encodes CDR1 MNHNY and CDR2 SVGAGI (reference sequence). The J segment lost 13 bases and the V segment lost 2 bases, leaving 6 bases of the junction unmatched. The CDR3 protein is CASSYTPGQGAVLTF. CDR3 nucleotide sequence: TGTGCCAGCAGTTACACTCCGGGACAGGGGGCTGTCCTGACTTTC.

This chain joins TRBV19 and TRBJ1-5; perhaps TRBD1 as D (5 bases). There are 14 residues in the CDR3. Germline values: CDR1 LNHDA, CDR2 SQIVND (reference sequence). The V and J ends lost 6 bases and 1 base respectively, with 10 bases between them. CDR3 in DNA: TGTGCCAGTAGGGCGTGGGACAGCAATCAGCCCCAGCATTTT. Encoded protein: CASRAWDSNQPQHF.

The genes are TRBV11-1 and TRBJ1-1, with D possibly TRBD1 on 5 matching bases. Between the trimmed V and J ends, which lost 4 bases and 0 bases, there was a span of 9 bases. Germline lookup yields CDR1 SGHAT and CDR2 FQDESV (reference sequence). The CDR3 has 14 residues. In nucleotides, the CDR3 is TGTGCCAGCAGCTGGGAGGGGTTGAACACTGAAGCTTTCTTT. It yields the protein CASSWEGLNTEAFF.

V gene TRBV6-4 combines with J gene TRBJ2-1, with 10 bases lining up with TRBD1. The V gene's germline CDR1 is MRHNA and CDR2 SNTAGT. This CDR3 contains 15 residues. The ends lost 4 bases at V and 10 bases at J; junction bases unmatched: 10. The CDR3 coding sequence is TGTGCCAGCAGTGCAGAACGACAGGGGGCGGAGGAGCAGTTCTTC. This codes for CASSAERQGAEEQFF.

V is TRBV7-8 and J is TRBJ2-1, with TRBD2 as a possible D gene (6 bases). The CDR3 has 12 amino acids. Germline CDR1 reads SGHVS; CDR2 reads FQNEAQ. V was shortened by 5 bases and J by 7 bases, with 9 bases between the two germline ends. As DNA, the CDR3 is TGTGCCAGCAGCCCGGGACTTAATGAGCAGTTCTTC. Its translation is CASSPGLNEQFF.